This is a list of T cell receptor beta chains from one sample in a study of CD8 T cells in ankylosing spondylitis. MiXCR, run by TCRdb on the 5' RACE reads, gives a single entry per CDR3 protein. The table lists 200,000 to 300,000 distinct CDR3 sequences, more than 20% of them singletons. The sequencing input was blood, either unsorted or a sorted T cell fraction (not recorded which). The receptors stem from a male donor with ankylosing spondylitis or in good health (not recorded which). Both conserved end residues are part of each CDR3. The D gene is left open where the match is weak. Size is stated for part of the rows, as once, few or many counts, or as a class when the clone is expanded.

cdr3_nt cdr3_aa j_call v_call clone_size d_call
TGTGCCAGCAAATGGTCGAGCTCCTACAATGAGCAGTTCTTC CASKWSSSYNEQFF TRBJ2-1 TRBV6-4 NA NA
TGTGCCAGCAGCCAAGCCGGCGGGTCCACAGATACGCAGTATTTT CASSQAGGSTDTQYF TRBJ2-3 TRBV3-1 NA NA
TGTGCCAGCAGTCAAGGACAGGATGAGCAGTTCTTC CASSQGQDEQFF TRBJ2-1 TRBV12-3/TRBV12-4 many TRBD1
TGCGCCAGCAGTGTACAAGATAATTCACCCCTCCACTTT CASSVQDNSPLHF TRBJ1-6 TRBV10-2 NA NA
TGTGCCACCAGTTCCCAGGGGGTCCATCAGCCCCAGCATTTT CATSSQGVHQPQHF TRBJ1-5 TRBV15 many TRBD1
TGTGCCAGCAGCCCGAGGGTCCAAGAGACCCAGTACTTC CASSPRVQETQYF TRBJ2-5 TRBV5-5 NA NA
TGTGCCAGCTCACCGACAGAGAACTATGGCTACACCTTC CASSPTENYGYTF TRBJ1-2 TRBV18 many NA
TGCGCCAGCAGCCCCCTTATATTTGTAAGGGGCGACCACAATGAGCAGTTCTTC CASSPLIFVRGDHNEQFF TRBJ2-1 TRBV4-1 NA NA
TGCAGTGCTGCCCGGGGCCCCAGAACAGATACGCAGTATTTT CSAARGPRTDTQYF TRBJ2-3 TRBV20-1 few NA
TGCGCCAGCAGCTTGGGGACAGGAGGAAAACAGCCCCAGCATTTT CASSLGTGGKQPQHF TRBJ1-5 TRBV5-1 many TRBD1
TGTGCCAGCAGTTACGGCCTAAACTACAATGAGCAGTTCTTC CASSYGLNYNEQFF TRBJ2-1 TRBV6-5 NA NA
TGTGCCAGCAGTTTAGTGTCGGGGGCGAGCTCCTACAATGAGCAGTTCTTC CASSLVSGASSYNEQFF TRBJ2-1 TRBV12-3/TRBV12-4 few NA
TGTGCCAGCAGTTCGGGGGGCATCTCTGGGGCCAACGTCCTGACTTTC CASSSGGISGANVLTF TRBJ2-6 TRBV12-3/TRBV12-4 few NA
TGCAGCGTTGACGGGAGAGGGACCAAAAACATTCAGTACTTC CSVDGRGTKNIQYF TRBJ2-4 TRBV29-1 few NA
TGTGCCAGCAGTTCTAGCGGGGGGGCTAATACGCAGTATTTT CASSSSGGANTQYF TRBJ2-3 TRBV12-3/TRBV12-4 many TRBD2
TGCGCCAGCAGGACCCGGCGGGGCGAGCAGTACTTC CASRTRRGEQYF TRBJ2-7 TRBV10-1 NA NA
TGCAGCGTCGAGACAGGGGGCGCGGATACGCAGTATTTT CSVETGGADTQYF TRBJ2-3 TRBV29-1 few TRBD1
TGTGCCAGCAGCAGACTAGCGGGGGCTGCAGATACGCAGTATTTT CASSRLAGAADTQYF TRBJ2-3 TRBV12-3/TRBV12-4 few TRBD2
TGTGCCAGCAGCGTATCCCCAAGCGATGAGCAGTTCTTC CASSVSPSDEQFF TRBJ2-1 TRBV9 NA NA
TGCAGCGTTGTATGGACAGGGGGCTCTGGGGCCAACGTCCTGACTTTC CSVVWTGGSGANVLTF TRBJ2-6 TRBV29-1 many TRBD1
TGTGCCAGCATTCTAAGGACAGGGAACACTGAAGCTTTCTTT CASILRTGNTEAFF TRBJ1-1 TRBV6-1 many TRBD1
TGTGCCAGCAGTTTCATCTGGGGCAGGGACTACGAGCAGTACTTC CASSFIWGRDYEQYF TRBJ2-7 TRBV27 few NA
TGTGCCAGTAGTAGAAGGGGCTACGAGCAGTACTTC CASSRRGYEQYF TRBJ2-7 TRBV19 NA NA
TGCAGTGCTAGAAACCCTTCGGAGTTAGGAGATGGCTACACCTTC CSARNPSELGDGYTF TRBJ1-2 TRBV20-1 many NA
TGCAGTGCTAGAGATCTCCTGACTAGCGGGGCCCGGCGGGTAGATACGCAGTATTTT CSARDLLTSGARRVDTQYF TRBJ2-3 TRBV20-1 NA TRBD2
TGTGCCAGCAGTGAACAGGGTCACGAGCAGTACTTC CASSEQGHEQYF TRBJ2-7 TRBV2 NA NA
TGTGCCAGCAGTTTACTAGCGGGGGTCTCCTACGAGCAGTACTTC CASSLLAGVSYEQYF TRBJ2-7 TRBV12-3/TRBV12-4 NA TRBD2
TGTGCCAGCAGCAAAGCACAGGGGTCCCCATACTACGAGCAGTACTTC CASSKAQGSPYYEQYF TRBJ2-7 TRBV21-1 many NA
TGCAGTGCTAATCCCGACATCGGTGTGAGCACAGATACGCAGTATTTT CSANPDIGVSTDTQYF TRBJ2-3 TRBV20-1 NA NA
TGTGCCAGCAGCGTAGACTATCGGGGGGCTGGTAATGAGCAGTTCTTC CASSVDYRGAGNEQFF TRBJ2-1 TRBV9 NA NA
TGCGCCAGCAGCTTGGGAGTAGTGGAGACCCAGTACTTC CASSLGVVETQYF TRBJ2-5 TRBV5-1 many NA
TGCAGTGCTAGAGACACGGGACGCCTCACTGAAGCTTTCTTT CSARDTGRLTEAFF TRBJ1-1 TRBV20-1 many NA
TGCAGTGCTGGTAGCGGGGGCACAGATACGCAGTATTTT CSAGSGGTDTQYF TRBJ2-3 TRBV20-1 many TRBD2
TGTGCCAGCAGTTCTAGGGAGGTCCCCTACAATGAGCAGTTCTTC CASSSREVPYNEQFF TRBJ2-1 TRBV12-3/TRBV12-4 many NA
TGCAGTGCTAGTGAGGCCAGCGCACCCTACGAGCAGTACTTC CSASEASAPYEQYF TRBJ2-7 TRBV20-1 NA NA
TGCAGTGCTAGAGGATCCGGGGGGGCCTACGAGCAGTACTTC CSARGSGGAYEQYF TRBJ2-7 TRBV20-1 many TRBD2
TGCGCCAGCAGATACTTCGGGGGAGAGACCCAGTACTTC CASRYFGGETQYF TRBJ2-5 TRBV5-1 many NA